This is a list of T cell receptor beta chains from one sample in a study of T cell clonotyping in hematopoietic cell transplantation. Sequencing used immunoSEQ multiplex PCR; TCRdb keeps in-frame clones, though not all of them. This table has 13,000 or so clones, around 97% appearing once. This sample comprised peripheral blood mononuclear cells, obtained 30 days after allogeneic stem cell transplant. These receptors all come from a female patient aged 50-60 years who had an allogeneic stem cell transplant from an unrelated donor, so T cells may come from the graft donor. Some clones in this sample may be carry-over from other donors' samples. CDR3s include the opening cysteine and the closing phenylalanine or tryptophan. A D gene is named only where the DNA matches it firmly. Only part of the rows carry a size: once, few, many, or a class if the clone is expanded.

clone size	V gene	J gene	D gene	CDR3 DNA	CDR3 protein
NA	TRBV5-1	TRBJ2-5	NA	TGCGCCAGCAGCTATTTGGGGCCCACGGAGACCCAGTACTTC	CASSYLGPTETQYF
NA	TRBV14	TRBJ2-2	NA	TGTGCCAGCAGCCGTCAGAGGCAGGGGCCCGGGGAGCTGTTTTTT	CASSRQRQGPGELFF
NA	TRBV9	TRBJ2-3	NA	TGTGCCAGCAGCTCCCGCGTCGCAGATACGCAGTATTTT	CASSSRVADTQYF
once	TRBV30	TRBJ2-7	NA	TGTGCCTGGAGCCAAATAAACAAGGTATACGAGCAGTACTTC	CAWSQINKVYEQYF
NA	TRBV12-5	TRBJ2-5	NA	TGTGCTAGTGGTTTGGGCCAAGAGACCCAGTACTTC	CASGLGQETQYF
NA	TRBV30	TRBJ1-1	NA	TGTGCCTGGAGTGTCCCTCAACTTAGACTCCAAGCTTTCTTT	CAWSVPQLRLQAFF
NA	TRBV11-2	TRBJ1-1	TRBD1	TGTGCCAGCAGCTTAGTCGTAGGCAGGGGGTCTGACACTGAAGCTTTCTTT	CASSLVVGRGSDTEAFF
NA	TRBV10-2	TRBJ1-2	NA	TGCGCCAGCAGTAAGTCCAAACATGGCTACACCTTC	CASSKSKHGYTF
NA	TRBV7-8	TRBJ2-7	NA	TGTGCCAGCAGCTTAGGTCCTGCAGCCACCTACGAGCAGTACTTC	CASSLGPAATYEQYF
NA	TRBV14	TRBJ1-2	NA	TGTGCCAGCAGCCGAATCAGGGATGGGGATGGCTACACCTTC	CASSRIRDGDGYTF
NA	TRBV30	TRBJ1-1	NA	TGTGCCCTGGGGGGAAACACTGAAGCTTTCTTT	CALGGNTEAFF
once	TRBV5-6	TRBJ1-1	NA	TGTGCCAGCAGCTCCCTCGGGAGGACTGAAGCTTTCTTT	CASSSLGRTEAFF
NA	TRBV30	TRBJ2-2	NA	TGTGCCTGGAGTGTTAGTGCCGGGGAGCTGTTTTTT	CAWSVSAGELFF
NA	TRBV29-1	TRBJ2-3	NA	TGCAGCGTTGTGGGGCACCGAGGTGTGGATACGCAGTATTTT	CSVVGHRGVDTQYF
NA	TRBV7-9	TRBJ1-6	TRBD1	TGTGCCAGCAGCTTGCGACAGGGGGATTCACCCCTCCACTTT	CASSLRQGDSPLHF
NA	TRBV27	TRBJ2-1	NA	TGTGCCAGCAGTTTAGCTCCTACAGGGCGCAATGAGCAGTTCTTC	CASSLAPTGRNEQFF
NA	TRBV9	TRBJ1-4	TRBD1	TGTGCCAGCAGCGTAGGGACAGGGGTCGGGAAGAAACTGTTTTTT	CASSVGTGVGKKLFF
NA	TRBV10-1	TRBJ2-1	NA	TGCGCCAGCAGTGAGAATTGGGGCAATGAGCAGTTCTTC	CASSENWGNEQFF
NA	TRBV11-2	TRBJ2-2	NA	TGTGCCAGCAGAACGGGGGTCAGGGCGCGCACCGGGGAGCTGTTTTTT	CASRTGVRARTGELFF
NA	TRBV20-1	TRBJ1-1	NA	TGCAGTGCCAGTAAGGGCACTGAAGCTTTCTTT	CSASKGTEAFF
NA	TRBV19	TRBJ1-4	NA	TGTGCCAGTAGTACGCGGGGCAGGTCTAATGAAAAACTGTTTTTT	CASSTRGRSNEKLFF
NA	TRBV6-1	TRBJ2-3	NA	TGTGCCAGCAGTATTTCGCGTCTGGCAGATACGCAGTATTTT	CASSISRLADTQYF
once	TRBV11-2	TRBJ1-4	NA	TGTGCCAGCAGCCAGACCACGACAGCGACTAATGAAAAACTGTTTTTT	CASSQTTTATNEKLFF
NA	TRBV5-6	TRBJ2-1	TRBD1	TGTGCCAGCAGCTTGAACGGACAGGGGGCTTACAATGAGCAGTTCTTC	CASSLNGQGAYNEQFF
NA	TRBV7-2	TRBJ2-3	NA	TGTGCCAGCAGCTTAGGTTCAGGGTCAGATACGCAGTATTTT	CASSLGSGSDTQYF
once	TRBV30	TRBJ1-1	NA	TGTGCCTGGAGTGTTAGAGGCAGCCAGGAAGCTTTCTTT	CAWSVRGSQEAFF
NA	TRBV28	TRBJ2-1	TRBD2	TGTGCCAGCAGTTTCGAACACCTGGGACTAGCGGGAGTGAGCTACAATGAGCAGTTCTTC	CASSFEHLGLAGVSYNEQFF
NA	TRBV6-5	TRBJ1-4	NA	TGTGCCAGTACCCTCCGCCGCCAGGGTGAAAAACTGTTTTTT	CASTLRRQGEKLFF
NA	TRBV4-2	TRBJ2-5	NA	TGTGCCAGCAGCCAAGAACGGGGGGCGGGAGAGACCCAGTACTTC	CASSQERGAGETQYF
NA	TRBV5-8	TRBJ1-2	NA	TGTGCCAGCAGCTTGTCATCCAGGCTATTCTATGGCTACACCTTC	CASSLSSRLFYGYTF
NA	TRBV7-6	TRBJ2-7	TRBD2	TGTGCCAGCAGCCCGTCTAGCGGGGTCTACGAGCAGTACTTC	CASSPSSGVYEQYF
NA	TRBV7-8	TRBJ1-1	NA	TGTGCCAGCAGCTTCTGGAGGGGGAACACTGAAGCTTTCTTT	CASSFWRGNTEAFF
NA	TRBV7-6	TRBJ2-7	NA	TGTGCCAGCAGCTTAGGGCTGGGGTTCGTCGCCTACGAGCAGTACTTC	CASSLGLGFVAYEQYF
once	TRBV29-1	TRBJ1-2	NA	TGCAGCGTTGAAGGGGGACAAGGCGCTAACTATGGCTACACCTTC	CSVEGGQGANYGYTF
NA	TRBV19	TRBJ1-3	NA	TGTGCGTCAGCCACTGGAAACACCATATATTTT	CASATGNTIYF
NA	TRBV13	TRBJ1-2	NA	TGTGCCAGCAGCTTAGGATTAGGATACTCTAACTATGGCTACACCTTC	CASSLGLGYSNYGYTF
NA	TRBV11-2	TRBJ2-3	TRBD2	TGTGCCAGCAGCCTAGCGGGCACAGATACGCAGTATTTT	CASSLAGTDTQYF
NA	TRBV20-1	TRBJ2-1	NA	TGCAGTGCTAGAGGCGGAGGTGAGCAGTTCTTC	CSARGGGEQFF
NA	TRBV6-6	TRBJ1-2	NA	TGTGCCAGCAGACGGACCTGGGGTCTCAACGATGGCTACACCTTC	CASRRTWGLNDGYTF
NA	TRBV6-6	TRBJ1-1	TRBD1	TGTGCCACCTCTCAGGGGGGGACTGAAGCTTTCTTT	CATSQGGTEAFF
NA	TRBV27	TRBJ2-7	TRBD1	TGTGCCAGCAGCCTCCGGGACAGGGGCTACGAGCAGTACTTC	CASSLRDRGYEQYF
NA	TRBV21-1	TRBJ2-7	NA	TGTGCCAGCAGCAAAGGAGACAGGGAGAGGCCCTACGAGCAGTACTTC	CASSKGDRERPYEQYF
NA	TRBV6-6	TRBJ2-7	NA	TGTGCCAGCACCAGGGACGGCGGCTCCTACGAGCAGTACTTC	CASTRDGGSYEQYF
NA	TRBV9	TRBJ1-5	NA	TGTGCCAGCAGCCCCGACAGTTCCAATCAGCCCCAGCATTTT	CASSPDSSNQPQHF
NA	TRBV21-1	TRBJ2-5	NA	TGTGCCAGCAGCAAAGAGGGGAGGGGCTCAGGTATAATAGAGACCCAGTACTTC	CASSKEGRGSGIIETQYF
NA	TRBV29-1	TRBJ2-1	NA	TGCAGCGTTGGGGGAGCGATCAATGAGCAGTTCTTC	CSVGGAINEQFF
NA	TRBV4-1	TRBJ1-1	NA	TGCGCCAGCAGCCTATGGTCGGCAGAGAACACTGAAGCTTTCTTT	CASSLWSAENTEAFF
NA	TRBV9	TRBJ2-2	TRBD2	TGTGCCAGCAGCGTAGCAAATAGGGCTGCGGGAGGGACCGGGGAGCTGTTTTTT	CASSVANRAAGGTGELFF
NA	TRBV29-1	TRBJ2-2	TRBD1	TGCAGCGTGTCCGGGACAGGGATCACCGGGGAGCTGTTTTTT	CSVSGTGITGELFF
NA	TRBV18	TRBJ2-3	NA	TGTGCCAGCTCACCCGACTATTCGGATACGCAGTATTTT	CASSPDYSDTQYF
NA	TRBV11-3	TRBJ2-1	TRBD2	TGTGCCAGCAGCTCAGGACTAGCCTCCTACAATGAGCAGTTCTTC	CASSSGLASYNEQFF
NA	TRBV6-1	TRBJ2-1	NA	TGTGCCAGCAGTGTTCAGTGGGGTTCCTACAATGAGCAGTTCTTC	CASSVQWGSYNEQFF